This T cell receptor (beta chain) is drawn from a study of blood T cells in healthy people across ages. Study background: Capture via template switching afforded approximately one barcoded beta molecule per two T cells.

This clonotype was detected many times. Its specificity is not known. Primed by a sample-barcoded 5' primer and a J-beta primer mix, a second PCR proceeded for 7 to 11 cycles. TCRdb reanalysed the 5' RACE reads using MiXCR and keeps one entry per CDR3 protein. The table lists 700,000 to 850,000 distinct CDR3 sequences, about 34% of them singletons, with 10% to 15% in the top ten. With 7 bases removed from V and 6 bases from J, the gap between germline ends came to 17 bases. The CDR3 runs 14 residues. General study results and limits: While age rose, TCR beta diversity per million T cells dropped in a roughly linear way. A conclusive naive versus antigen-experienced comparison was prevented by the unsorted PBMCs.

The receptor's source is a man younger than 30 in good health. The chain recombines TRBV12-3 or TRBV12-4 with TRBJ2-3; D unresolved. Sequencing was done on a sample of blood. CDR3 region: CASTPDRLADTQYF. The CDR3 DNA reads TGTGCCAGCACCCCGGACCGCCTGGCGGATACGCAGTATTTT.